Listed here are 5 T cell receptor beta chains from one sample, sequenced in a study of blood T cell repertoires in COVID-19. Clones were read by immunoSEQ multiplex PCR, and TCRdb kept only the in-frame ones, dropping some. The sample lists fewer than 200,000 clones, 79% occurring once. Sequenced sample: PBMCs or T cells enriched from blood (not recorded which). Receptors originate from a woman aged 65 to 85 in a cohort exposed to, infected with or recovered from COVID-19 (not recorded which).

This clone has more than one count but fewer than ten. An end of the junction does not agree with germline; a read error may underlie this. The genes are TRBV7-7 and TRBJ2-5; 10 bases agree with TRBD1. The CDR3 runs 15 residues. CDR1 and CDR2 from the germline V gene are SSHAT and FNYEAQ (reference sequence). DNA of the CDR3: TGTGCTAGCAGCTCGGGACAGGGGACACAAGAGACCCAGTACTTC. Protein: CASSSGQGTQETQYF.

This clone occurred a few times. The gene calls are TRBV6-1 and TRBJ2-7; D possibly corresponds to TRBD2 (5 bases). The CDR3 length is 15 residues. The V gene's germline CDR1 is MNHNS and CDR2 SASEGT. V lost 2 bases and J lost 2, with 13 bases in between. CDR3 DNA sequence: TGTGCCAGCAGTGAATGGGAGTACCCCACCTACGAGCAGTACTTC. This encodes CASSEWEYPTYEQYF.

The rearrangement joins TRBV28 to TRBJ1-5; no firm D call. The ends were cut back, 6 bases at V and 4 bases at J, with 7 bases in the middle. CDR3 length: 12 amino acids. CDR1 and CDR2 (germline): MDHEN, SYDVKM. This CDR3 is CASRLQNQPQHF. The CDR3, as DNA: TGTGCCAGCAGGCTACAGAATCAGCCCCAGCATTTT.

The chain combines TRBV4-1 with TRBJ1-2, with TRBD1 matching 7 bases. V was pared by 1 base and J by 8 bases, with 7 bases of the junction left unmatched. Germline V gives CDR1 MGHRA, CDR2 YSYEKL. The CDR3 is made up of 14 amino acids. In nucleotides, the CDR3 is TGCGCCAGCAGCCAAGCAGACTCAGGGGGAGGCTACACCTTC. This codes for CASSQADSGGGYTF.

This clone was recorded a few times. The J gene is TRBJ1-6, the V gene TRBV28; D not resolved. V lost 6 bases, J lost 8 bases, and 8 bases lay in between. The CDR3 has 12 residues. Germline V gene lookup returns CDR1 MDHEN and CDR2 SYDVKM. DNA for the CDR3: TGTGCCAGCAGCTCAATAGATTCACCCCTCCACTTT. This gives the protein CASSSIDSPLHF.